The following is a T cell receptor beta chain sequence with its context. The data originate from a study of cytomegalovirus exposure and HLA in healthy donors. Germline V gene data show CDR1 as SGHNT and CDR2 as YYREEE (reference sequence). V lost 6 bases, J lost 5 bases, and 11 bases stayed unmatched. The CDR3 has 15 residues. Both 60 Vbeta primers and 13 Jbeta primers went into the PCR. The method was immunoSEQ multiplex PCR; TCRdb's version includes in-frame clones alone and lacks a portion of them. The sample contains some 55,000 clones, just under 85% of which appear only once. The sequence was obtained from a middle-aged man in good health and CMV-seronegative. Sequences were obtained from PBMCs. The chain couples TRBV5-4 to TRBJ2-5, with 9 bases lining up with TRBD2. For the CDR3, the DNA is TGTGCCAGCAAAAGTAACGCCCTAGCGGGGGAGACCCAGTACTTC. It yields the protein CASKSNALAGETQYF.